This T cell receptor beta chain was documented in a study of cytomegalovirus exposure and HLA in healthy donors. Looking at the study overall: Unique TCRs numbering roughly 80 million, obtained from HLA-typed donors, made up an early data release.

The primer mix had 60 Vbeta and 13 Jbeta primers. Sequencing was performed with immunoSEQ multiplex PCR; in TCRdb, only in-frame clones are kept and a portion is missing. The data show about 140,000 clones, with 79% seen just once and 5% to 8.5% held by the top ten. Details on this clone: Its target is not known.

Study-wide results and caveats: Common viral pathogens (according to a later analysis) appeared linked to several of the most significant clusters. A later analysis found that most CMV-associated TCR beta chains appeared HLA-restricted.

The CDR3 consists of 17 residues. Germline lookup yields CDR1 ENHRY and CDR2 SYGVKD. J was trimmed by 6 bases and V by 7 bases; bases with no gene match: 16. Sequences were obtained from PBMCs. The J gene is TRBJ2-1, the V gene TRBV10-3; 9 nucleotides agree with TRBD2. This sequence was found in a man aged 35 to 55 in good health and CMV-seropositive. The CDR3 bases are TGTGCCATCATGTTAGGACTAGCGAGGGACGGGGTCAATGAGCAGTTCTTC. Translated: CAIMLGLARDGVNEQFF.